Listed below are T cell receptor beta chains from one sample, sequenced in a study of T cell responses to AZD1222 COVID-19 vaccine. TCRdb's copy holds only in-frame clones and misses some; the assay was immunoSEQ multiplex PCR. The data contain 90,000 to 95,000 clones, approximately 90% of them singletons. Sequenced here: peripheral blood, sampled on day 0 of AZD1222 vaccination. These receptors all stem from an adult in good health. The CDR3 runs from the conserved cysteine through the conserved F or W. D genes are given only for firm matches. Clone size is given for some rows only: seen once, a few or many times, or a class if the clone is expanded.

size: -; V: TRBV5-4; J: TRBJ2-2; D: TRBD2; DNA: TGTGCCAGCAGCCCGACTAGCGGGGTGATTAACACCGGGGAGCTGTTTTTT; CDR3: CASSPTSGVINTGELFF
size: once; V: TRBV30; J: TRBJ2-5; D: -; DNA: TGTGCCTGGAGTGTGGGCGCGGAACAAGAGACCCAGTACTTC; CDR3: CAWSVGAEQETQYF
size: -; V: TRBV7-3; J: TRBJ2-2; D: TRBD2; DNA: TGTGCCAGCAGCTCCCGATCTAGCGGGAGAAGAGGCGGGGAGCTGTTTTTT; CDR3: CASSSRSSGRRGGELFF
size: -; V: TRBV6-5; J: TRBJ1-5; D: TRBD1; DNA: TGTGCCAGCAGCCGACAGGGTAGCAATCAGCCCCAGCATTTT; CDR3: CASSRQGSNQPQHF
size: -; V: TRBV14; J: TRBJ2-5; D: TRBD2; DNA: TGTGCCAGCAGCCAAAGGGACTACTGGGTGGAGACCCAGTACTTC; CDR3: CASSQRDYWVETQYF
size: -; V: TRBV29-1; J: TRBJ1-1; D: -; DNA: TGCAGCTTCGGGACACGAGGAATGAACACTGAAGCTTTCTTT; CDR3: CSFGTRGMNTEAFF
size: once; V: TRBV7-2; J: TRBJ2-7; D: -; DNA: TGTGCCAGCAGCTTATGGGGCAGCAACTACGAGCAGTACTTC; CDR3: CASSLWGSNYEQYF
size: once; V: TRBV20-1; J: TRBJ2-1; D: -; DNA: TGCAGTGCTAGTGTACCAAGCGGACGTGAGCAGTTCTTC; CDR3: CSASVPSGREQFF
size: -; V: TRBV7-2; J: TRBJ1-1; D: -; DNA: TGTGCCAGCAGCTTACTGGGGGCCCTGGTTGCTTTCTTT; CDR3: CASSLLGALVAFF
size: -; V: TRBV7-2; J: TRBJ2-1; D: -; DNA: TGTGCCAGCAGCACCGCAGGGTGGATGGGCAATGAGCAGTTCTTC; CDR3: CASSTAGWMGNEQFF
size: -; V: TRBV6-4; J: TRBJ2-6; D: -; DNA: TGTGCCAGCAGTGACTCGAGCTCTGGGGCCAACGTCCTGACTTTC; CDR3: CASSDSSSGANVLTF
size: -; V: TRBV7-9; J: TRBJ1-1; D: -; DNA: TGTGCCAGCAGCTTAGTACCCGAAGCTTTCTTT; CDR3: CASSLVPEAFF
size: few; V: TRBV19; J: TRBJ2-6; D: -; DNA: TGTGCCAGTAGTATAGAGGGGGGATCTGGGGCCAACGTCCTGACTTTC; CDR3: CASSIEGGSGANVLTF
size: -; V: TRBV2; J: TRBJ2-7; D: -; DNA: TGTGCCAGCAAAACCCCCCCGGGGTCCGAGCAGTACTTC; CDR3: CASKTPPGSEQYF
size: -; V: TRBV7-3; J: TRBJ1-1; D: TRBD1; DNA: TGTGCCAGCAGCCCAGGGGGCGGTGAAGCTTTCTTT; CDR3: CASSPGGGEAFF
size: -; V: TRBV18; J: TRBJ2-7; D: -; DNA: TGTGCCAGCTCACTAGACAACTACGAGCAGTACTTC; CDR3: CASSLDNYEQYF
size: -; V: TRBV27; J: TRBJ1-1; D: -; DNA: -; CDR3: CASSSHPRSVLGAFF
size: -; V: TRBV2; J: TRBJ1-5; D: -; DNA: TGTGCCAGCAGTGAGTTTACGGCAGGGAGCAATCAGCCCCAGCATTTT; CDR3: CASSEFTAGSNQPQHF
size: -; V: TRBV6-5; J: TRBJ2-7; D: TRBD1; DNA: TGTGCCAGCAGTTACTCAGCAGGGGGCTACGAGCAGTACTTC; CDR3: CASSYSAGGYEQYF
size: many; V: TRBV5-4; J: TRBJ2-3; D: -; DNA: TGTGCCAGCAGCTTGGCTGGAGCACACGCGGATACGCAGTATTTT; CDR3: CASSLAGAHADTQYF
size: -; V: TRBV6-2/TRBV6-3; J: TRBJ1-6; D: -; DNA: TGTGCCAGCAGTTACGAGGCGGGGAGAGGAACCGGCAATTCACCCCTCCACTTT; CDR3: CASSYEAGRGTGNSPLHF
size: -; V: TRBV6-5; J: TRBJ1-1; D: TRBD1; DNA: TGTGCCAGCAGATTTCAGGGGGCATGGACTGAAGCTTTCTTT; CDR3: CASRFQGAWTEAFF
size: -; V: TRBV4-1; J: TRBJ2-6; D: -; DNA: TGCGCCAGCAGCCAAGCAGTGCATCAATCTGGGGCCAACGTCCTGACTTTC; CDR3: CASSQAVHQSGANVLTF
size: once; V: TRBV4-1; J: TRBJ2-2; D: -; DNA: TGCGCCAGCAGCCAAGATAGCGGACTGGCTAGCAGGTTCGCCGGGGAGCTGTTTTTT; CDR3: CASSQDSGLASRFAGELFF
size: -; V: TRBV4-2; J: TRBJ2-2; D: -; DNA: TGTGCCAGCAGCCGATGGGACCGCACCGGGGAGCTGTTTTTT; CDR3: CASSRWDRTGELFF
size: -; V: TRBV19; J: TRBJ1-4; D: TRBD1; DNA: TGTGCCAGTAGCCCGGGACAGGGGGCGAAGGATTGGGTAAAACTGTTTTTT; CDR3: CASSPGQGAKDWVKLFF
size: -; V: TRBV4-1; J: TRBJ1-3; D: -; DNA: TGCGCCAGCAGCCTTGGGGACACCATATATTTT; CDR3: CASSLGDTIYF
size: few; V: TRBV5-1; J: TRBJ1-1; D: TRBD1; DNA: TGCGCCAGCACCGTACAGGGGGCGAGAACTGAAGCTTTCTTT; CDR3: CASTVQGARTEAFF
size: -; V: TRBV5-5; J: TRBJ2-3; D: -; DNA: TGTGCCAGCAGCTTGCGGGTCGGCCCAGATACGCAGTATTTT; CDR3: CASSLRVGPDTQYF
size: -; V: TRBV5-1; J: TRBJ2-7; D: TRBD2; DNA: TGCGCCAGCACCAAAGTGGCTAGCGGGACCTACGAGCAGTACTTC; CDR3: CASTKVASGTYEQYF
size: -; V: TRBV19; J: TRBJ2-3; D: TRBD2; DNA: TGTGCCAGTAGTATAGTGGGGCTAGCGGGGGGGTATGGTACGCAGTATTTT; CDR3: CASSIVGLAGGYGTQYF
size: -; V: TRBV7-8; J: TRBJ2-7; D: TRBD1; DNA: TGTGCCAGCAGCTTAGAGTTGGACAGGAGCTCCTACGAGCAGTACTTC; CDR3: CASSLELDRSSYEQYF
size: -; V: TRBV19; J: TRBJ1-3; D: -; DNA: TGTGCCAGTAAGACAACCCCTGGAAACACCATATATTTT; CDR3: CASKTTPGNTIYF
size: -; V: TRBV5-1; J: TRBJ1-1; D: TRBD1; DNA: TGCGCCAGCAGCCTGGGACAGATAAACACTGAAGCTTTCTTT; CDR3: CASSLGQINTEAFF
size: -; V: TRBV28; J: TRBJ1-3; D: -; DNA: TGTGCCAGTAGCCCTCCAGGGGAGGGTGGAAACACCATATATTTT; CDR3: CASSPPGEGGNTIYF
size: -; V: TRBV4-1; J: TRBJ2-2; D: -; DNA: TGCGCCAGCAGCCATGAGGCAGGATCGAACACCGGGGAGCTGTTTTTT; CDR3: CASSHEAGSNTGELFF
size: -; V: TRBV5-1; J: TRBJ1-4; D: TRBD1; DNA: TGCGCCAGCAGTCCCAGGACAGGGGATGAAAAACTGTTTTTT; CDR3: CASSPRTGDEKLFF
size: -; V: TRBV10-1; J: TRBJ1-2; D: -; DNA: TGCGCCAGCCGCTGGAGGAATAGGGACAATGGCTACACCTTC; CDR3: CASRWRNRDNGYTF
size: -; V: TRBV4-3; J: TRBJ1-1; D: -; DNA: TGCGCCAGCAGCCAAGAAGCAAGAGGGAACACTGAAGCTTTCTTT; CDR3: CASSQEARGNTEAFF
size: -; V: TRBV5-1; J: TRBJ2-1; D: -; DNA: TGCGCCAGCAGCTCACAGGGCGTCTCCTACAATGAGCAGTTCTTC; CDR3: CASSSQGVSYNEQFF
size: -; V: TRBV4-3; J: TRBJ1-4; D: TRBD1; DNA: TGCGCCAGCAGCCAAGGACAGGGTGAAAAACTGTTTTTT; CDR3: CASSQGQGEKLFF
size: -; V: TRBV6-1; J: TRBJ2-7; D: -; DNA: TGTGCCAGCAGTGAAGCGGGCAGGGACTACGAGCAGTACTTC; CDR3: CASSEAGRDYEQYF
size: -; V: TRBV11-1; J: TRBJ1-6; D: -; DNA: TGTGCCAGCAGCTTAGCGTGGGGCGATGGTTCACCCCTCCACTTT; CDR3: CASSLAWGDGSPLHF
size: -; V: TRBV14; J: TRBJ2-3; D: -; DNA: TGTGCCAGCAGCCAAGTTACTAGTTCAGATACGCAGTATTTT; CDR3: CASSQVTSSDTQYF
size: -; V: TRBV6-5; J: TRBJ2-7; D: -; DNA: TGTGCCAGCAGTTTAACAGGGGGGGTCTACGAGCAGTACTTC; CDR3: CASSLTGGVYEQYF
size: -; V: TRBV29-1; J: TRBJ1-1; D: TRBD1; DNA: TGCAGCGTTGGCCAAGTGGGACAGGGTAGTTTGAGCACTGAAGCTTTCTTT; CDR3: CSVGQVGQGSLSTEAFF
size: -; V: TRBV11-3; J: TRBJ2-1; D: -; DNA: TGTGCCAGCAGCTTAACTATTTTGGGATCGGAGTACAATGAGCAGTTCTTC; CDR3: CASSLTILGSEYNEQFF
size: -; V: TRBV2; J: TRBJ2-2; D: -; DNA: TGTGCCAGCGCCCGGTACCGGGACACCGGGGAGCTGTTTTTT; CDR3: CASARYRDTGELFF
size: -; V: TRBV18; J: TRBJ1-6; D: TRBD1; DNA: TGTGCCAGCTCACCCGGACAGGGAAAAAATTCACCCCTCCACTTT; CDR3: CASSPGQGKNSPLHF
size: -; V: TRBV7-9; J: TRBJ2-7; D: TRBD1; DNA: TGTGCCAGCACTTCGGACAGGGCGGCTTGGTACGAGCAGTACTTC; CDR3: CASTSDRAAWYEQYF
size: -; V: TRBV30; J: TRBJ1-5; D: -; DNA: TGTGCCTGGAGTGTTGGGATCGCAGGGGGCAATCAGCCCCAGCATTTT; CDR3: CAWSVGIAGGNQPQHF
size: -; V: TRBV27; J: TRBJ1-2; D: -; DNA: TGTGCCAGCAGGCCGGGGTCCGGCTATGGCTACACCTTC; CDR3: CASRPGSGYGYTF
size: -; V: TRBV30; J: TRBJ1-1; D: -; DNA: TGTGCCTGGACCCCAATATGGGACATGAACACTGAAGCTTTCTTT; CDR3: CAWTPIWDMNTEAFF
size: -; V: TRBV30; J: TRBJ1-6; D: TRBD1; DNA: TGTGCCTGGATGGGACAGGGTGATTCACCCCTCCACTTT; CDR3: CAWMGQGDSPLHF
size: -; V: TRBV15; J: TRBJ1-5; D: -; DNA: TGTGCCACCAGCAGAGATCGCCAGGAGCCCCAGCATTTT; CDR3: CATSRDRQEPQHF
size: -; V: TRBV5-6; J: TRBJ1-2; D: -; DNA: TGTGCCAGCAGTCAGGGTGACTATGGCTACACCTTC; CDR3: CASSQGDYGYTF